The 8 T cell receptor beta chains given below trace back to one sample, sequenced in a study of T-cell memory formation after mild COVID-19. MiXCR was run by TCRdb on the 5' RACE reads, yielding one entry per CDR3 protein. The sample shows about 170,000 distinct CDR3 sequences, 10% to 15% of them seen only once. The source material was PBMCs or a T cell subset sorted from them (not recorded which). Source of these receptors: a man between 18 and 35 years old who had mild COVID-19 (a few samples of this study predate the infection). Cell type and time point are not known.

This clonotype appeared a few times. The chain is built from TRBV2 and TRBJ2-7, with 9 positions matching TRBD1. V gave up 4 bases and J gave up 3 bases; unmatched junction bases: 4. CDR3 length: 14 residues. Germline lookup yields CDR1 SNHLY and CDR2 FYNNEI. CDR3: CASSGRDRVYEQYV. CDR3 coding DNA: TGTGCCAGCAGTGGCCGGGACAGGGTCTACGAGCAGTACGTC.

Many counts were recorded for this clonotype. The J gene is TRBJ2-1, the V gene TRBV5-1; 10 nucleotides line up with TRBD2. There are 16 residues in the CDR3. From germline, CDR1 is SGHRS and CDR2 YFSETQ. V was pared by 4 bases and J by 5 bases, with 9 bases of the junction left unmatched. This CDR3 reads CASSGSSGGSHNEQFF. In nucleotides, the CDR3 is TGCGCCAGCAGCGGCTCTAGCGGGGGTAGTCACAATGAGCAGTTCTTC.

This clonotype was counted a few times. This chain connects TRBV10-2 to TRBJ2-1; perhaps TRBD2 as D (7 bases). The length of the CDR3 is 16 residues. CDR1 is WSHSY, CDR2 SAAADI, per germline. V gave up 7 bases and J gave up 0 bases, with 16 bases separating them. The CDR3 sequence: CASKRGGPISYNEQFF. CDR3 in DNA: TGCGCCAGCAAACGCGGGGGCCCAATCTCCTACAATGAGCAGTTCTTC.

The chain carries TRBV30 and TRBJ1-1; D is undetermined. Germline values: CDR1 GTSNPN, CDR2 SVGIG (reference sequence). This CDR3 is 12 amino acids long. Trimming left V 2 bases short and J 9 bases short, with 13 bases between. The CDR3 here is CAWSWAAGQAFF. CDR3 bases: TGTGCCTGGAGTTGGGCAGCCGGTCAAGCTTTCTTT.

The sample holds a few counts of this clonotype. V usage is TRBV3-1 and J usage is TRBJ1-6, with D unresolved. Trimming shortened V by 4 bases and J by 8 bases, and 6 bases separated the two germline ends. CDR1 LGHDT and CDR2 YNNKEL come from the germline V gene (reference sequence). The CDR3 is made up of 12 amino acids. CDR3 residues: CASSRPDSPLHF. CDR3 coding DNA: TGTGCCAGCAGCCGGCCAGATTCACCCCTCCACTTT.

This rearrangement joins TRBV5-5 to TRBJ2-3, with 7 positions matching TRBD2. The CDR3 consists of 16 residues. The V gene's germline CDR1 is SGHKS and CDR2 YYEKEE (reference sequence). V lost 4 bases and J lost 3; bases outside the gene matches: 11. The CDR3 bases are TGTGCCAGCAGCCAAGGGCTAGCGGATTCTACAGATACGCAGTATTTT. Its translation: CASSQGLADSTDTQYF.

The chain joins TRBV7-9 to TRBJ2-3; maybe TRBD1 (5 bases). CDR3 length equals 14 residues. V was pared by 1 base and J by 4 bases, with 9 bases between. Germline assignment: CDR1 SEHNR and CDR2 FQNEAQ (reference sequence). For the CDR3, the DNA is TGTGCCAGCAGCTTAGGTACAGGATCAGATACGCAGTATTTT. It is translated as CASSLGTGSDTQYF.

This CDR3 reads CASSPPYRETQYF. The DNA of the CDR3 is TGTGCCAGCTCACCACCGTACAGAGAGACCCAGTACTTC. This rearrangement joins TRBV18 to TRBJ2-5; D not certain. The CDR3 runs to 13 residues. The ends were cut back, 0 bases at V and 4 bases at J, with 6 bases in the middle. From germline, CDR1 is KGHSH and CDR2 LQKENI.